The rows below give T cell receptor beta chains drawn from one sample of a study of cytomegalovirus exposure and HLA in healthy donors. The assay was immunoSEQ multiplex PCR, and TCRdb's table has in-frame clones only and misses some. The sample has around 200,000 clones, approximately 80% seen once; the top ten hold about 9.4%. The specimen was PBMCs. Receptor source: a woman between 45 and 60 years old in good health and CMV-seropositive. Each CDR3 is given with its conserved first and last residue. Fields, in order: D gene, V gene, clone size, J gene, CDR3 protein, CDR3 DNA. The D gene is left open where the match is weak. Size values are once, few and many counts, or a class for expanded clones, and some rows have none.

d_gene: TRBD1; v_gene: TRBV29-1; abundance: .; j_gene: TRBJ1-2; CDR3aa: CSVGGQENPGYTF; CDR3nt: TGCAGCGTTGGGGGACAGGAAAACCCCGGCTACACCTTC
d_gene: TRBD2; v_gene: TRBV10-3; abundance: .; j_gene: TRBJ2-7; CDR3aa: CAISESLAGDHSYEQYF; CDR3nt: TGTGCCATCAGTGAGTCCCTAGCGGGGGACCACAGTTACGAGCAGTACTTC
d_gene: .; v_gene: TRBV7-2; abundance: .; j_gene: TRBJ1-2; CDR3aa: CASSVGGLPGGYTF; CDR3nt: TGTGCCAGCAGCGTCGGGGGGCTCCCGGGTGGCTACACCTTC
d_gene: TRBD2; v_gene: TRBV13; abundance: .; j_gene: TRBJ2-3; CDR3aa: CASSPLAGEGDTQYF; CDR3nt: TGTGCCAGCAGCCCCTTAGCGGGGGAAGGAGATACGCAGTATTTT
d_gene: TRBD1; v_gene: TRBV27; abundance: once; j_gene: TRBJ1-2; CDR3aa: CASSFQGALEGGYTF; CDR3nt: TGTGCCAGCAGTTTCCAGGGGGCCCTGGAGGGAGGCTACACCTTC
d_gene: TRBD2; v_gene: TRBV5-4; abundance: .; j_gene: TRBJ2-3; CDR3aa: CASSLGAGGDTQYF; CDR3nt: TGTGCCAGCAGCTTGGGTGCGGGGGGAGATACGCAGTATTTT
d_gene: .; v_gene: TRBV19; abundance: .; j_gene: TRBJ1-5; CDR3aa: CASKEGNQPQHF; CDR3nt: TGTGCCAGTAAGGAGGGCAATCAGCCCCAGCATTTT
d_gene: TRBD1; v_gene: TRBV5-8; abundance: .; j_gene: TRBJ1-1; CDR3aa: CASSDIRGQGLNTEAFF; CDR3nt: TGTGCCAGCAGCGATATCCGGGGACAGGGTTTGAACACTGAAGCTTTCTTT
d_gene: .; v_gene: TRBV7-2; abundance: .; j_gene: TRBJ1-5; CDR3aa: CASSLESTGDQPQHF; CDR3nt: TGTGCCAGCAGCTTAGAATCTACCGGGGATCAGCCCCAGCATTTT
d_gene: TRBD2; v_gene: TRBV28; abundance: once; j_gene: TRBJ2-7; CDR3aa: CASRQASGGATLSSYEQYF; CDR3nt: TGTGCCAGCAGACAAGCTAGCGGGGGGGCCACCCTTTCCTCCTACGAGCAGTACTTC
d_gene: .; v_gene: TRBV6-1; abundance: .; j_gene: TRBJ2-7; CDR3aa: CASSEANPSYEQYF; CDR3nt: TGTGCCAGCAGTGAAGCGAACCCCTCCTACGAGCAGTACTTC
d_gene: .; v_gene: TRBV9; abundance: .; j_gene: TRBJ2-1; CDR3aa: CASSPLGGAAYNEQFF; CDR3nt: TGTGCCAGCAGCCCCCTAGGGGGGGCCGCCTACAATGAGCAGTTCTTC
d_gene: .; v_gene: TRBV25-1; abundance: once; j_gene: TRBJ1-1; CDR3aa: CASRGLGTITGAFF; CDR3nt: TGTGCCAGCAGGGGTTTAGGAACTATCACGGGGGCTTTCTTT
d_gene: .; v_gene: TRBV5-1; abundance: .; j_gene: TRBJ2-3; CDR3aa: CASSGGRGGTDTQYF; CDR3nt: TGCGCCAGCAGCGGTGGTCGGGGTGGAACAGATACGCAGTATTTT
d_gene: TRBD1; v_gene: TRBV11-2; abundance: .; j_gene: TRBJ2-7; CDR3aa: CASRPTGEVGEQYF; CDR3nt: TGTGCCAGCAGGCCGACAGGGGAAGTGGGCGAGCAGTACTTC
d_gene: .; v_gene: TRBV27; abundance: .; j_gene: TRBJ2-7; CDR3aa: CASSPGKDYEQYF; CDR3nt: TGTGCCAGCAGCCCAGGGAAGGACTACGAGCAGTACTTC
d_gene: TRBD2; v_gene: TRBV2; abundance: .; j_gene: TRBJ2-2; CDR3aa: CASSGGGSWGELFF; CDR3nt: TGTGCCAGCAGTGGCGGGGGGAGCTGGGGGGAGCTGTTTTTT
d_gene: .; v_gene: TRBV4-3; abundance: .; j_gene: TRBJ2-5; CDR3aa: CASSQQISLETQYF; CDR3nt: TGCGCCAGCAGCCAGCAGATAAGTCTGGAGACCCAGTACTTC
d_gene: TRBD2; v_gene: TRBV5-1; abundance: .; j_gene: TRBJ2-1; CDR3aa: CASSPPGLAGSSYNEQFF; CDR3nt: TGCGCCAGCAGCCCACCGGGACTAGCAGGGAGCTCCTACAATGAGCAGTTCTTC
d_gene: .; v_gene: TRBV30; abundance: .; j_gene: TRBJ1-3; CDR3aa: CAWSPTASGNTIYF; CDR3nt: TGTGCCTGGAGTCCGACAGCCTCTGGAAACACCATATATTTT
d_gene: .; v_gene: TRBV5-6; abundance: .; j_gene: TRBJ2-7; CDR3aa: CASSLELSRGLSYEQYF; CDR3nt: TGTGCCAGCAGCTTGGAACTCTCTAGGGGGTTATCCTACGAGCAGTACTTC
d_gene: .; v_gene: TRBV28; abundance: .; j_gene: TRBJ2-7; CDR3aa: CASSSHNEVYEQYF; CDR3nt: TGTGCCAGCAGTTCACACAATGAGGTCTACGAGCAGTACTTC
d_gene: .; v_gene: TRBV7-3; abundance: .; j_gene: TRBJ2-5; CDR3aa: CASSLNPRGLGETQYF; CDR3nt: TGTGCCAGCAGCTTAAATCCGCGGGGGCTGGGGGAGACCCAGTACTTC
d_gene: .; v_gene: TRBV7-2; abundance: .; j_gene: TRBJ1-3; CDR3aa: CASSLGSVLSGNTIYF; CDR3nt: TGTGCCAGCAGCTTAGGATCAGTCCTCTCTGGAAACACCATATATTTT
d_gene: TRBD1; v_gene: TRBV5-8; abundance: .; j_gene: TRBJ1-1; CDR3aa: CASSLQGGWDTEAFF; CDR3nt: TGTGCCAGCAGCCTACAGGGGGGTTGGGACACTGAAGCTTTCTTT
d_gene: .; v_gene: TRBV5-1; abundance: .; j_gene: TRBJ2-7; CDR3aa: CASSPRDSHYEQYF; CDR3nt: TGCGCCAGCAGTCCCCGGGACTCCCACTACGAGCAGTACTTC
d_gene: TRBD1; v_gene: TRBV7-8; abundance: .; j_gene: TRBJ2-7; CDR3aa: CASSLEGTGTYEQYF; CDR3nt: TGTGCCAGCAGCTTAGAAGGGACAGGGACCTACGAGCAGTACTTC
d_gene: .; v_gene: TRBV27; abundance: .; j_gene: TRBJ2-5; CDR3aa: CASSLSVVTGIQETQYF; CDR3nt: TGTGCCAGCAGTTTATCGGTCGTGACAGGTATCCAAGAGACCCAGTACTTC
d_gene: .; v_gene: TRBV4-2; abundance: .; j_gene: TRBJ2-7; CDR3aa: CASSQVGGYEQYF; CDR3nt: TGTGCCAGCAGCCAAGTTGGAGGCTACGAGCAGTACTTC
d_gene: .; v_gene: TRBV7-9; abundance: .; j_gene: TRBJ2-3; CDR3aa: CASRGDSTQYF; CDR3nt: TGTGCCAGCAGAGGGGATAGTACGCAGTATTTT
d_gene: TRBD2; v_gene: TRBV11-2; abundance: .; j_gene: TRBJ2-7; CDR3aa: CASSLVPLAVSGEQYF; CDR3nt: TGTGCCAGCAGCTTGGTCCCCCTAGCGGTCTCCGGCGAGCAGTACTTC
d_gene: TRBD1; v_gene: TRBV5-1; abundance: .; j_gene: TRBJ2-3; CDR3aa: CASSSYLEGQGATDTQYF; CDR3nt: TGCGCCAGCAGCTCTTACCTGGAGGGACAGGGGGCGACAGATACGCAGTATTTT
d_gene: TRBD1; v_gene: TRBV5-1; abundance: .; j_gene: TRBJ1-1; CDR3aa: CASSGGQGNTEAFF; CDR3nt: TGCGCCAGCAGTGGTGGACAGGGAAACACTGAAGCTTTCTTT
d_gene: .; v_gene: TRBV2; abundance: .; j_gene: TRBJ1-2; CDR3aa: CASRDILYGYTF; CDR3nt: TGTGCCAGTAGGGACATACTCTATGGCTACACCTTC
d_gene: .; v_gene: TRBV5-8; abundance: once; j_gene: TRBJ1-2; CDR3aa: CASSPAGTSDYGYTF; CDR3nt: TGTGCCAGCAGCCCGGCCGGGACAAGCGATTATGGCTACACCTTC
d_gene: .; v_gene: TRBV7-9; abundance: .; j_gene: TRBJ2-7; CDR3aa: CASSLKTGQPIYEQYF; CDR3nt: TGTGCCAGCAGCTTAAAGACTGGACAGCCCATCTACGAGCAGTACTTC
d_gene: .; v_gene: TRBV29-1; abundance: .; j_gene: TRBJ2-5; CDR3aa: CSVRGTQIYQETQYF; CDR3nt: TGCAGCGTGCGAGGGACACAAATATACCAAGAGACCCAGTACTTC
d_gene: TRBD1; v_gene: TRBV19; abundance: .; j_gene: TRBJ2-5; CDR3aa: CASRRTGALPETQYF; CDR3nt: TGTGCCAGTAGGAGGACAGGGGCCCTACCGGAGACCCAGTACTTC
d_gene: .; v_gene: TRBV5-1; abundance: .; j_gene: TRBJ1-2; CDR3aa: CASSPMTNYGYTF; CDR3nt: TGCGCCAGCAGCCCTATGACTAACTATGGCTACACCTTC
d_gene: .; v_gene: TRBV23-1; abundance: .; j_gene: TRBJ2-7; CDR3aa: CASHPPAGACYEQYF; CDR3nt: TGCGCCAGCCACCCCCCGGCTGGAGCCTGCTACGAGCAGTACTTC
d_gene: .; v_gene: TRBV10-3; abundance: once; j_gene: TRBJ1-1; CDR3aa: CAISRLQNTEAFF; CDR3nt: TGTGCCATCAGTCGACTGCAGAACACTGAAGCTTTCTTT
d_gene: .; v_gene: TRBV4-2; abundance: .; j_gene: TRBJ2-2; CDR3aa: CASSQPGGSGELFF; CDR3nt: TGTGCCAGCAGCCAACCAGGGGGGTCCGGGGAGCTGTTTTTT
d_gene: .; v_gene: TRBV6-5; abundance: .; j_gene: TRBJ1-6; CDR3aa: CASRRDGITDSPLHF; CDR3nt: TGTGCCAGCCGCCGGGATGGTATAACTGATTCACCCCTCCACTTT
d_gene: .; v_gene: TRBV5-4; abundance: few; j_gene: TRBJ2-5; CDR3aa: CASSLRQGETQYF; CDR3nt: TGTGCCAGCAGCTTGCGGCAGGGGGAGACCCAGTACTTC
d_gene: TRBD1; v_gene: TRBV15; abundance: .; j_gene: TRBJ2-3; CDR3aa: CATSRADRVRTDTQYF; CDR3nt: TGTGCCACCAGCAGAGCGGACAGGGTCAGAACAGATACGCAGTATTTT
d_gene: .; v_gene: TRBV2; abundance: .; j_gene: TRBJ1-1; CDR3aa: CASSIQGWSNTEAFF; CDR3nt: TGTGCCAGCAGTATCCAGGGGTGGAGTAACACTGAAGCTTTCTTT
d_gene: .; v_gene: TRBV5-1; abundance: .; j_gene: TRBJ2-5; CDR3aa: CASSLNGQETQYF; CDR3nt: TGCGCCAGCAGCTTGAACGGTCAAGAGACCCAGTACTTC
d_gene: TRBD2; v_gene: TRBV29-1; abundance: .; j_gene: TRBJ2-5; CDR3aa: CSVLARGPAGVQETQYF; CDR3nt: TGCAGCGTGCTCGCCCGAGGCCCAGCGGGGGTCCAAGAGACCCAGTACTTC
d_gene: .; v_gene: TRBV29-1; abundance: .; j_gene: TRBJ1-1; CDR3aa: CSVEGLYEAFF; CDR3nt: TGCAGCGTTGAAGGTTTATATGAAGCTTTCTTT
d_gene: .; v_gene: TRBV18; abundance: .; j_gene: TRBJ2-5; CDR3aa: CASSPPQQETQYF; CDR3nt: TGTGCCAGCTCACCCCCTCAGCAAGAGACCCAGTACTTC
d_gene: .; v_gene: TRBV6-6; abundance: .; j_gene: TRBJ2-4; CDR3aa: CASSTGTKNIQYF; CDR3nt: TGTGCCAGCAGTACAGGAACCAAAAACATTCAGTACTTC
d_gene: .; v_gene: TRBV7-9; abundance: .; j_gene: TRBJ1-2; CDR3aa: CSSSAGTMGYTF; CDR3nt: TGTTCCAGCAGCGCCGGGACAATGGGCTACACCTTC
d_gene: TRBD1; v_gene: TRBV6-6; abundance: .; j_gene: TRBJ2-7; CDR3aa: CASRKPGQSYEQYF; CDR3nt: TGTGCCAGCAGAAAGCCGGGACAGAGCTACGAGCAGTACTTC
d_gene: .; v_gene: TRBV19; abundance: .; j_gene: TRBJ1-5; CDR3aa: CASSNRAQPQHF; CDR3nt: TGTGCCAGTAGTAACAGGGCCCAGCCCCAGCATTTT
d_gene: TRBD2; v_gene: TRBV19; abundance: .; j_gene: TRBJ2-7; CDR3aa: CASSIQLAAYEQYF; CDR3nt: TGTGCCAGTAGTATTCAACTAGCGGCCTACGAGCAGTACTTC
d_gene: .; v_gene: TRBV10-3; abundance: .; j_gene: TRBJ1-1; CDR3aa: CAIREYRENTEAFF; CDR3nt: TGTGCCATCAGAGAATACAGGGAGAACACTGAAGCTTTCTTT